This T cell receptor (beta chain) was observed in a study of T-cell memory formation after mild COVID-19. This clonotype was seen a few times. TCRdb ran MiXCR on the 5' RACE reads and lists one entry per CDR3 protein. The profile shows 250,000 to 350,000 distinct CDR3 sequences, approximately 15% of them singletons. Germline values: CDR1 SGHRS, CDR2 YFSETQ. CDR3 length: 15 amino acids. After removal of 3 bases from V and 8 bases from J, the junction contained 8 bases not matched to a gene. This chain uses TRBV5-1 with TRBJ1-4; 9 bases align to TRBD1. Sample: PBMCs or a T cell subset sorted from them (not recorded which). The TCR was taken from a man younger than 35 who had mild COVID-19 (a few samples of this study predate the infection). Cell type and time point are not known. CDR3 bases: TGCGCCAGCAGCTGGGGACAGGGAGAAGGAGAAAAACTGTTTTTT. This encodes CASSWGQGEGEKLFF.